A selection of T cell receptor beta chains follows, all from one sample in a study of shared clonotypes between healthy human individuals. The repertoire was sequenced with immunoSEQ multiplex PCR; TCRdb's copy has only in-frame clones and lacks some. The table records around 2.5 million clones, approximately 93% of them present only once. Sequenced material: naive CD4+ T cells from PBMCs. These receptors came from a man between 18 and 29 years old in good health. Some clones in this sample may be carry-over from other donors' samples. Both conserved end residues are trimmed from each CDR3. A D gene is named only where the DNA matches it firmly.

CDR3 length: 14; V gene: TRBV10-3; D gene: TRBD1; J gene: TRBJ2-2; CDR3 protein: AISPTGGSNTGELF
CDR3 length: 13; V gene: TRBV5-4; D gene: TRBD2; J gene: TRBJ2-5; CDR3 protein: ASSFGLAAVETQY
CDR3 length: 15; V gene: TRBV9; D gene: TRBD2; J gene: TRBJ2-7; CDR3 protein: ASSVAPSGRATYEQY
CDR3 length: 14; V gene: TRBV9; D gene: -; J gene: TRBJ2-1; CDR3 protein: ASSVSKESSYNEQF
CDR3 length: 11; V gene: TRBV10-3; D gene: TRBD1; J gene: TRBJ2-7; CDR3 protein: AIRPTGVGEQY
CDR3 length: 9; V gene: TRBV28; D gene: -; J gene: TRBJ2-7; CDR3 protein: ASSLSDEQY
CDR3 length: 12; V gene: TRBV7-3; D gene: -; J gene: TRBJ2-3; CDR3 protein: ASSPGSRTDTQY
CDR3 length: 13; V gene: TRBV28; D gene: TRBD1; J gene: TRBJ1-2; CDR3 protein: ASSLPGQGFLGYT
CDR3 length: 10; V gene: TRBV5-6; D gene: -; J gene: TRBJ1-4; CDR3 protein: ASSSTNEKLF
CDR3 length: 12; V gene: TRBV6-6; D gene: -; J gene: TRBJ2-7; CDR3 protein: ASSLGRRVYEQY
CDR3 length: 13; V gene: TRBV27; D gene: -; J gene: TRBJ2-7; CDR3 protein: ASSRVYTGTGEQY
CDR3 length: 15; V gene: TRBV28; D gene: -; J gene: TRBJ1-5; CDR3 protein: ASSPLGQGGGNQPQH
CDR3 length: 11; V gene: TRBV6-1; D gene: -; J gene: TRBJ1-4; CDR3 protein: ASSGRLGEKLF
CDR3 length: 12; V gene: TRBV18; D gene: -; J gene: TRBJ1-5; CDR3 protein: ASSPPGGPWPQH
CDR3 length: 13; V gene: TRBV4-2; D gene: TRBD2; J gene: TRBJ2-5; CDR3 protein: ASSQSPSGQETQY
CDR3 length: 12; V gene: TRBV6-5; D gene: TRBD1; J gene: TRBJ1-2; CDR3 protein: ASSRNRGLYGYT
CDR3 length: 15; V gene: TRBV28; D gene: -; J gene: TRBJ1-5; CDR3 protein: ASSLLLIRSGNQPQH
CDR3 length: 14; V gene: TRBV28; D gene: TRBD2; J gene: TRBJ2-3; CDR3 protein: ASSLRLAGSVYTQY
CDR3 length: 12; V gene: TRBV12-5; D gene: -; J gene: TRBJ1-2; CDR3 protein: ASGPPGQYYGYT
CDR3 length: 16; V gene: TRBV7-2; D gene: TRBD1; J gene: TRBJ1-1; CDR3 protein: ASSLVAGQVGMNTEAF
CDR3 length: 14; V gene: TRBV12-5; D gene: TRBD1; J gene: TRBJ2-3; CDR3 protein: ASGLGTGRITDTQY
CDR3 length: 13; V gene: TRBV6-6; D gene: TRBD2; J gene: TRBJ2-1; CDR3 protein: ASSYVVAGNNEQF
CDR3 length: 12; V gene: TRBV15; D gene: -; J gene: TRBJ1-3; CDR3 protein: AASGGSSGNTIY
CDR3 length: 11; V gene: TRBV9; D gene: -; J gene: TRBJ2-2; CDR3 protein: ASSVVESGELF
CDR3 length: 14; V gene: TRBV28; D gene: -; J gene: TRBJ1-5; CDR3 protein: ASSSHGVGMIQPQH
CDR3 length: 15; V gene: TRBV7-3; D gene: TRBD1; J gene: TRBJ2-1; CDR3 protein: ASSPTGNQLLYNEQF